This TCR beta chain came from a study of blood T cell repertoires in COVID-19. The CDR3 contains 15 residues. Germline values: CDR1 SGHTA, CDR2 FQGNSA. V lost 8 bases, J lost 0 bases, and 8 bases stayed unmatched. Allocation to cohorts depended on clinical history reported by the participants. Measured with immunoSEQ multiplex PCR; TCRdb has only the in-frame clones, and not every one. There are approximately 330,000 clones in the sample; 70% to 90% occur only once, and 3.5% to 4.5% lies in the top ten. This chain links TRBV7-2 with TRBJ1-1; TRBD1 matches at 8 bases. Sequences were obtained from PBMCs or T cells enriched from blood (not recorded which). This TCR derives from a middle-aged woman with acute COVID-19. This CDR3 reads CASQTAGGVNTEAFF. The CDR3 DNA is TGTGCCAGCCAAACCGCAGGGGGCGTGAACACTGAAGCTTTCTTT.